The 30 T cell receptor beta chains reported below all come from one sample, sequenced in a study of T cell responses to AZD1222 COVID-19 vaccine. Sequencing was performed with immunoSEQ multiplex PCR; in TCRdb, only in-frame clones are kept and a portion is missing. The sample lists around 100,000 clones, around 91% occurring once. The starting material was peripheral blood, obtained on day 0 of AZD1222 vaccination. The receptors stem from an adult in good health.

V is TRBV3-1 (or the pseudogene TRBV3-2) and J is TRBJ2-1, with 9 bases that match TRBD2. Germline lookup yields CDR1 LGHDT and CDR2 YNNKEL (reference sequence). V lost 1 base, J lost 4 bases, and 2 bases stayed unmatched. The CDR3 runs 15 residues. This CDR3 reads CASSQGAGGYNEQFF. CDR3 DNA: TGTGCCAGCAGCCAAGGGGCGGGGGGGTACAATGAGCAGTTCTTC.

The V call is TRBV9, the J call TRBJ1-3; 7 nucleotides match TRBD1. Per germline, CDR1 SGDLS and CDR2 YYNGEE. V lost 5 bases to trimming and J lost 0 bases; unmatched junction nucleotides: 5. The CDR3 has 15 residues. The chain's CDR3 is CASSYTGVSGNTIYF. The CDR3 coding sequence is TGTGCCAGCAGTTATACAGGGGTCTCTGGAAACACCATATATTTT.

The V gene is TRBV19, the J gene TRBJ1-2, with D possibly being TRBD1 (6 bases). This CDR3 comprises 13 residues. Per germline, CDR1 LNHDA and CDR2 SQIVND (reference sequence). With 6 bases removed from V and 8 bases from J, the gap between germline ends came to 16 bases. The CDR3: CASSLDRRGGYTF. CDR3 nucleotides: TGTGCCAGTAGCCTGGACAGACGGGGGGGCTACACCTTC.

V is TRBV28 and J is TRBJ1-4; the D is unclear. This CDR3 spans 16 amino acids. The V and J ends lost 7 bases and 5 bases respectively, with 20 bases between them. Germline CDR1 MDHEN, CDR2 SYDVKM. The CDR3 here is CASTTTRRGRNEKLFF. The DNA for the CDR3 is TGTGCCAGCACTACCACAAGGCGGGGTCGGAATGAAAAACTGTTTTTT.

The CDR3 coding sequence is TGTGCCAGCAGTGTCACCGGGACAGTATATAGCAATCAGCCCCAGCATTTT. Protein: CASSVTGTVYSNQPQHF. This sequence joins TRBV28 and TRBJ1-5, with TRBD1 identical over 7 bases. The CDR3 extends over 17 amino acids. Germline V gives CDR1 MDHEN, CDR2 SYDVKM. V dropped 5 bases and J dropped 0; count of bases not matched to a gene: 10.

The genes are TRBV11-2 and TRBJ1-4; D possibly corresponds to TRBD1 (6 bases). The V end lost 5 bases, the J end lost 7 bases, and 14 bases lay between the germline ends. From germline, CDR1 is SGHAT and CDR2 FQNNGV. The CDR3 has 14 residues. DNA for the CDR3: TGTGCCAGCAGCGCAGGGGCACGGATTGAAAAACTGTTTTTT. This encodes CASSAGARIEKLFF.

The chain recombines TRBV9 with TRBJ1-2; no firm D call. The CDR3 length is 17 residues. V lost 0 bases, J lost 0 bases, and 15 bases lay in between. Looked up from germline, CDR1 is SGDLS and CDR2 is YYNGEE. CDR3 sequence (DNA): TGTGCCAGCAGCGTAGCCCCGAGTACAGCATCTAACTATGGCTACACCTTC. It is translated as CASSVAPSTASNYGYTF.

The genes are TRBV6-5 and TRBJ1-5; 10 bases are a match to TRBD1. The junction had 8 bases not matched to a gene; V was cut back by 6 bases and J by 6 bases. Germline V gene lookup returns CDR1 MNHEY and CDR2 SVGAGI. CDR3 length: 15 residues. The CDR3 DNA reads TGTGCCAGCAGACCCCGAGGGACAGGGGTTCAGCCCCAGCATTTT. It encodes CASRPRGTGVQPQHF.

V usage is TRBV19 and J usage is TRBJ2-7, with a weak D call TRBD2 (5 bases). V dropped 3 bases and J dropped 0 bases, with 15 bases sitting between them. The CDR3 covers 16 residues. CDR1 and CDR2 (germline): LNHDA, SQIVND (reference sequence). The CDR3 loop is CASSIGGGRPSYEQYF. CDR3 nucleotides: TGTGCCAGTAGTATCGGAGGAGGCAGACCCTCCTACGAGCAGTACTTC. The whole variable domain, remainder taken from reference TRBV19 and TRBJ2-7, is DGGITQSPKYLFRKEGQNVTLSCEQNLNHDAMYWYRQDPGQGLRLIYYSQIVNDFQKGDIAEGYSVSREKKESFPLTVTSAQKNPTAFYLCASSIGGGRPSYEQYFGPGTRLTVT.

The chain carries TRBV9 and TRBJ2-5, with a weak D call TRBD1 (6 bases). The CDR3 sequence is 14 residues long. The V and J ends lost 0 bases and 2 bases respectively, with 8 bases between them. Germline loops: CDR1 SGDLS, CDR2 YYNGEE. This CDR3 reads CASSVGGPQETQYF. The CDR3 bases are TGTGCCAGCAGCGTAGGGGGGCCTCAAGAGACCCAGTACTTC.

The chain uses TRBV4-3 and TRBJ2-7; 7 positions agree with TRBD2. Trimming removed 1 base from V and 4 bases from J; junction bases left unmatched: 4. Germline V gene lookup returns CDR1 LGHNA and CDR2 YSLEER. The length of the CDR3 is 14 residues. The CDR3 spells CASSQVWGGYEQYF. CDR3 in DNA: TGCGCCAGCAGCCAAGTTTGGGGGGGGTACGAGCAGTACTTC.

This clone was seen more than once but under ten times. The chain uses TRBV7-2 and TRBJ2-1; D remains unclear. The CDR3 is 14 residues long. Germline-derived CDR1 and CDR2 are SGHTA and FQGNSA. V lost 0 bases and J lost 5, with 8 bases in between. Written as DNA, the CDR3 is TGTGCCAGCAGCTTAGCTTGGGGAAACAATGAGCAGTTCTTC. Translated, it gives CASSLAWGNNEQFF.

The CDR3 region has the DNA TGTGCCAGCAGCTCCCTGACCCCGAGCTCTGGAAACACCATATATTTT. This encodes CASSSLTPSSGNTIYF. The chain has TRBV7-9 and TRBJ1-3; no clear D. Trimming stripped 4 bases from V and 0 bases from J, with 13 bases between. Germline CDR1 reads SEHNR; CDR2 reads FQNEAQ (reference sequence). The CDR3 is 16 amino acids.

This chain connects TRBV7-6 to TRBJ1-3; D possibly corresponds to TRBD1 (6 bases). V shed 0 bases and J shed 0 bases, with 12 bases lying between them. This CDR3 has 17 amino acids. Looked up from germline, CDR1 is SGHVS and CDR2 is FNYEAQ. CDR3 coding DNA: TGTGCCAGCAGCTTAGCCGCCGGGGGCCTCTCTGGAAACACCATATATTTT. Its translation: CASSLAAGGLSGNTIYF.

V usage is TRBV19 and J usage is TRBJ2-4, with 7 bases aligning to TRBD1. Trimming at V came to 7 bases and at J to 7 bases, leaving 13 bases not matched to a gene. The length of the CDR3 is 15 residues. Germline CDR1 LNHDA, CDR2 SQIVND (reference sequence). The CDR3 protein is CASNSQGTWGNIQYF. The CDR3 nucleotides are TGTGCCAGTAACTCACAGGGGACCTGGGGGAACATTCAGTACTTC.

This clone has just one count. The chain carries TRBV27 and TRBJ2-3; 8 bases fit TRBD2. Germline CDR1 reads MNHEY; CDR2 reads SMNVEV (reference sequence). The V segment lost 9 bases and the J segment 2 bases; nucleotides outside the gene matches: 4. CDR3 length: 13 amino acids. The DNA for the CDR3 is TGTGCCAGACGAGCGGGGGACACAGATACGCAGTATTTT. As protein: CARRAGDTDTQYF.

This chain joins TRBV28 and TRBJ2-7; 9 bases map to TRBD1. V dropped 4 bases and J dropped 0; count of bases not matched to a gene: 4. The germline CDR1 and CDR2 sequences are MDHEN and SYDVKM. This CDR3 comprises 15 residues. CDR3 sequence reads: CASSSPTGGSYEQYF. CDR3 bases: TGTGCCAGCAGTTCCCCGACAGGGGGCTCCTACGAGCAGTACTTC.

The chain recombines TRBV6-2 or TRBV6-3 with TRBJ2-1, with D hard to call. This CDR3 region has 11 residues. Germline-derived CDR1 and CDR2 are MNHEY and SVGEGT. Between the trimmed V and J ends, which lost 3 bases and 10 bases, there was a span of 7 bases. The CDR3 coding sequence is TGTGCCAGCAGTTATCTGGGCGAGCAGTTCTTC. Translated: CASSYLGEQFF.

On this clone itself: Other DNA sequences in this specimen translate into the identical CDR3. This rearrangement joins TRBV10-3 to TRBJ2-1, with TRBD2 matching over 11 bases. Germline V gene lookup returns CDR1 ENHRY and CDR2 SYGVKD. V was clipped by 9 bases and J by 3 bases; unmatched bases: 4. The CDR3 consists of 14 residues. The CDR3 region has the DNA TGTGCCATTTTAGCGGGAGGGAGCTACAATGAGCAGTTCTTC. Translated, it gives CAILAGGSYNEQFF.

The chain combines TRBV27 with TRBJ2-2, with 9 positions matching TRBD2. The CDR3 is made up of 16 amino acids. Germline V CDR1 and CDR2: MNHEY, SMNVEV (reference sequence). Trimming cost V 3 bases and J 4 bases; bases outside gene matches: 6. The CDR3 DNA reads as TGTGCCAGCAGTTTTCGGCGGGAGGGCCCCACCGGGGAGCTGTTTTTT. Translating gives CASSFRREGPTGELFF.

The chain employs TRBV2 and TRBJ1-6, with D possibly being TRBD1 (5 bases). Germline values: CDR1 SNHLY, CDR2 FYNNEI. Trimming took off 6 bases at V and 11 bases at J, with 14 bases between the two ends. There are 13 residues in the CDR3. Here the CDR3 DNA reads TGTGCCAGCAGCTCCCTCCAGGGTCCACCCCTCCACTTT. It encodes CASSSLQGPPLHF.

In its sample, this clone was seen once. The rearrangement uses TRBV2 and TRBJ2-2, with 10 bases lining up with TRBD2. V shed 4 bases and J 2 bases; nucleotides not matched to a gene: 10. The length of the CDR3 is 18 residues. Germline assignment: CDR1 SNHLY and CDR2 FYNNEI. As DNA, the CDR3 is TGTGCCAGCAGTGCAACCAGAGCGGGAGGGCCTAACACCGGGGAGCTGTTTTTT. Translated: CASSATRAGGPNTGELFF.

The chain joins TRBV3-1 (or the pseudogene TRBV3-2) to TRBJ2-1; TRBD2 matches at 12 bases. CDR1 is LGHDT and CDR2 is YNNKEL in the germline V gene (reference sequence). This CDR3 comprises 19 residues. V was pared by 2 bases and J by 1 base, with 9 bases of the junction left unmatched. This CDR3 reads CASSQWRLAGERSYNEQFF. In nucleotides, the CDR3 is TGTGCCAGCAGCCAATGGAGACTAGCGGGAGAAAGGTCCTACAATGAGCAGTTCTTC.

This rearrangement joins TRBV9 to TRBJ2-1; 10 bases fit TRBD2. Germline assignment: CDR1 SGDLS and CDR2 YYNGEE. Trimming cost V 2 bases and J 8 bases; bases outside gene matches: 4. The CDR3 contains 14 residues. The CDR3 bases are TGTGCCAGCAGCGTTACTCTAGCGGGGGATGAGCAGTTCTTC. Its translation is CASSVTLAGDEQFF.

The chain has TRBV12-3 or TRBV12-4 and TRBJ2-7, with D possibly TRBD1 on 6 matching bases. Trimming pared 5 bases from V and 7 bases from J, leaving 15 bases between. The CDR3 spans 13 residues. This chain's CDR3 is CASSLLSGTEQYF. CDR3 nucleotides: TGTGCCAGCAGTCTGTTATCCGGGACAGAGCAGTACTTC.

The CDR3 sequence is CASSIQPHSNQPQHF. DNA for the CDR3: TGTGCCAGTAGTATTCAGCCACATAGCAATCAGCCCCAGCATTTT. The gene calls are TRBV19 and TRBJ1-5, with no clear D. Trimming shortened V by 3 bases and J by 0 bases, and 9 bases separated the two germline ends. The CDR3 runs 15 residues. Germline values: CDR1 LNHDA, CDR2 SQIVND (reference sequence).

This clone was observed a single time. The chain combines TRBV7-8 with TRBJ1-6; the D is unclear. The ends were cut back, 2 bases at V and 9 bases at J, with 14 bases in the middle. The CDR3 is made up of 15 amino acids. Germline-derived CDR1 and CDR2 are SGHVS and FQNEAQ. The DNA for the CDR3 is TGTGCCAGCAGCTTACTTGGGGATTTGAGTTCACCCCTCCACTTT. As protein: CASSLLGDLSSPLHF.

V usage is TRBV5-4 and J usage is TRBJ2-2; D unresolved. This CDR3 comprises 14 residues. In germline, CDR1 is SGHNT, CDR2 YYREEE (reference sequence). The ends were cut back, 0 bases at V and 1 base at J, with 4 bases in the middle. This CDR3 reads CASSLDRNTGELFF. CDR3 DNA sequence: TGTGCCAGCAGCTTGGATCGGAACACCGGGGAGCTGTTTTTT.

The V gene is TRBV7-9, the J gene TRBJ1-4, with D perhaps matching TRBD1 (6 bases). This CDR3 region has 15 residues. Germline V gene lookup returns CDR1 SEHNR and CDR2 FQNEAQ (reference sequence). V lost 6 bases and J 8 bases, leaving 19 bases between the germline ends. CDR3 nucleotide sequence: TGTGCCAGCAGTCGCGGGGGCAGCGAGACCGAAAAACTGTTTTTT. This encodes CASSRGGSETEKLFF.

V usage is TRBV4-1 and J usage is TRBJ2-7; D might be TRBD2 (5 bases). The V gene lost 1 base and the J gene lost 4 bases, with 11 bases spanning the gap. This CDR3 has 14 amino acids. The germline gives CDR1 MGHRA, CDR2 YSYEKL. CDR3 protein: CASSQVSEGYEQYF. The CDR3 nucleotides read TGCGCCAGCAGCCAAGTTTCTGAGGGATACGAGCAGTACTTC.